The 10 T cell receptor beta chains below all came from one sample that was sequenced in a study of T cells in Graves' hyperthyroidism and ophthalmopathy. Template material for amplifying TCR beta CDR3 regions consisted of RNA transcripts. HTBI primers drove first-round RT-PCR of the TCR CDR3. TCRdb used MiXCR to reprocess the multiplex PCR reads, holding one entry per CDR3 protein. This table holds about 610,000 distinct CDR3 sequences, about half found once. Material: peripheral blood or thyroid tissue (not recorded which). These receptors all come from a woman between 18 and 29 years old with Graves' hyperthyroidism.

This clonotype was detected ten times or more. This chain joins TRBV24-1 and TRBJ1-5; D ambiguous. CDR3 length equals 14 residues. In germline, CDR1 is KGHDR, CDR2 SFDVKD. The V end lost 2 bases, the J end lost 5 bases, and 9 bases lay between the germline ends. The CDR3, as DNA: TGTGCCACCAGTGATTGGAGCTGGTATCAGCCCCAGCATTTT. It is translated as CATSDWSWYQPQHF.

This clonotype was seen once. The chain recombines TRBV7-9 with TRBJ2-5; no reliable D call. This CDR3 spans 15 amino acids. Germline lookup yields CDR1 SEHNR and CDR2 FQNEAQ (reference sequence). V was shortened by 5 bases and J by 1 base, with 14 bases between the two germline ends. The CDR3 reads CASSPGAILQETQYF. The CDR3, as DNA: TGTGCCAGCAGCCCCGGAGCGATCCTCCAAGAGACCCAGTACTTC.

The sample holds a few counts of this clonotype. This chain joins TRBV25-1 and TRBJ1-5; D is possibly TRBD1 (5 bases). Germline-derived CDR1 and CDR2 are MGHDK and SYGVNS. The CDR3 totals 13 residues. Written as DNA, the CDR3 is TGTGCGAGACGCGGGGGAAGCAATCAGCCCCAGCATTTT. Translation gives CARRGGSNQPQHF.

The chain combines TRBV24-1 with TRBJ2-5; 9 nucleotides line up with TRBD2. This CDR3 spans 16 amino acids. The V and J ends lost 5 bases and 5 bases, in that order; junction bases with no gene match: 11. Germline CDR1 reads KGHDR; CDR2 reads SFDVKD. The CDR3 protein is CATSGLASGKSETQYF. The CDR3 region has the DNA TGTGCCACCAGTGGGTTGGCTAGCGGGAAATCTGAGACCCAGTACTTC.

In its sample, this clonotype was seen many times. The V gene is TRBV4-3, the J gene TRBJ1-6; D gene uncertain. The CDR3 runs to 14 residues. In germline, CDR1 is LGHNA, CDR2 YSLEER. The V end was cut by 0 bases, the J end by 9 bases, with 9 bases between. This chain's CDR3 is CASSQDSEGSPLHF. CDR3 nucleotides: TGCGCCAGCAGCCAAGATTCAGAGGGTTCACCCCTCCACTTT.

This clonotype was seen many times. V gene TRBV5-5 combines with J gene TRBJ1-6, with D hard to call. The V gene lost 0 bases and the J gene lost 9 bases, with 19 bases spanning the gap. The CDR3 is 17 residues long. Germline values: CDR1 SGHKS, CDR2 YYEKEE (reference sequence). The CDR3 DNA sequence: TGTGCCAGCAGCTTGGGCCAGGCGACAAGGGATGGTTCACCCCTCCACTTT. Translation: CASSLGQATRDGSPLHF.

This chain connects TRBV29-1 to TRBJ1-2, with D possibly matching TRBD1 (6 bases). Germline V gene data show CDR1 as SQVTM and CDR2 as ANQGSEA. The CDR3 covers 12 residues. The ends were cut back, 7 bases at V and 4 bases at J, with 13 bases in the middle. The CDR3 sequence: CSAQGRAYGYTF. DNA for the CDR3: TGCAGCGCTCAGGGGAGGGCCTATGGCTACACCTTC.

This clonotype was seen repeatedly, ten times or more. The V and J genes are TRBV3-1 and TRBJ2-5, with D perhaps matching TRBD2 (5 bases). CDR3 length: 11 amino acids. Trimming cost V 2 bases and J 10 bases, with 8 bases left between them. CDR1 is LGHDT and CDR2 is YNNKEL in the germline V gene (reference sequence). This chain's CDR3 is CASSQRADQYF. In DNA form, the CDR3 reads TGTGCCAGCAGCCAACGAGCGGACCAGTACTTC.

The CDR3 spells CASSLDGSYQETQYF. The CDR3, as DNA: TGTGCCAGCAGCTTAGACGGGAGTTACCAAGAGACCCAGTACTTC. The genes are TRBV7-9 and TRBJ2-5; D perhaps matches TRBD2 (6 bases). The V gene lost 1 base and the J gene lost 0 bases, with 9 bases spanning the gap. The CDR3 extends over 15 amino acids. The germline V gene encodes CDR1 SEHNR and CDR2 FQNEAQ (reference sequence).

With regard to this clonotype: Germline and junction disagree at one end, which may indicate a read error. The V gene is TRBV5-8, the J gene TRBJ1-2; D perhaps matches TRBD1 (5 bases). The CDR3 contains 12 residues. In germline, CDR1 is SGHTS, CDR2 YDEGEE. DNA of the CDR3: TGTGCCAGCAGCTTGGGGGGCGTAGCTGAAGCTTTC. Residues: CASSLGGVAEAF.